This record concerns one T cell receptor beta chain sequence. This record belongs to a study of blood T cell repertoires in COVID-19. About the research overall: Researchers got acute and convalescent COVID-19 samples from the United States, Italy and Spain.

After removal of 5 bases from V and 2 bases from J, the junction contained 3 bases not matched to a gene. The CDR3 has 13 residues. The V gene's germline CDR1 is GTSNPN and CDR2 SVGIG (reference sequence). In the study's own analysis: The authors estimated nucleated cell counts from reference gene primer amplification. Method: immunoSEQ multiplex PCR; TCRdb's copy keeps in-frame clones and lacks some. The V and J calls and clone size come from that table; D and trimming were worked out from the DNA. The data hold 150,000 to 200,000 clones, with about four fifths observed a single time. Sequencing input: peripheral blood. The clonotype originates from a woman over 75 with active or convalescent COVID-19. This chain links TRBV30 with TRBJ2-1, with 7 bases fitting TRBD2. CDR3 sequence (DNA): TGTGCCTGGGAGCGGGGTACCTACAATGAGCAGTTCTTC. Protein product: CAWERGTYNEQFF. Combining the CDR3 with reference TRBV30 and TRBJ2-1 gives the whole variable domain SQTIHQWPATLVQPVGSPLSLECTVEGTSNPNLYWYRQAAGRGLQLLFYSVGIGQISSEVPQNLSASRPQDRQFILSSKKLLLSDSGFYLCAWERGTYNEQFFGPGTRLTVL.